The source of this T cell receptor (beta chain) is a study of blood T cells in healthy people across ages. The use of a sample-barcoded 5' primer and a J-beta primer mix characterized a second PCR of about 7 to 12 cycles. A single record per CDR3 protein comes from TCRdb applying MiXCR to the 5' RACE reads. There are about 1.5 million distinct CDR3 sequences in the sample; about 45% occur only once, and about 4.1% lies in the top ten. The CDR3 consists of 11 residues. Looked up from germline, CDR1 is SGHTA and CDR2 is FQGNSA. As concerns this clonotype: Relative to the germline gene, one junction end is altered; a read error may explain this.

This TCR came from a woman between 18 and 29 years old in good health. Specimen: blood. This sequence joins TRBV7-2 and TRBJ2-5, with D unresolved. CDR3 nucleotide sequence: TGTGCCAACAGCTCAATAGAGACCCAGTACTTC. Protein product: CANSSIETQYF.